This entry features one T cell receptor beta chain sequence. The sample originates from a study of blood T cell repertoires in COVID-19. Across the study: The United States, Italy and Spain provided the acute and convalescent COVID-19 samples. Nucleic acid was either cDNA or gDNA, and it came from T cells, B-cell-depleted T cells, or PBMCs.

Per the original methods: Reference gene primers were amplified, and this amplification served to estimate nucleated cell counts. Here immunoSEQ multiplex PCR was the method, and the copy in TCRdb shows in-frame clones only, minus some. The DNA was the basis for D and trimming; V, J and clone size are from that table. The table has 110,000 to 150,000 clones, 82% seen once; the top ten hold roughly 4%. The TCR was taken from an elderly woman with acute or convalescent COVID-19. The sample comprised peripheral blood.

The CDR3 DNA reads TGTGCCAGCAGCTTATTTGGTAACAGGGGCCGATATAGCAATCAGCCCCAGCATTTT. This gives the protein CASSLFGNRGRYSNQPQHF. The chain couples TRBV7-8 to TRBJ1-5; TRBD1 matches at 7 bases. V gave up 2 bases and J gave up 0 bases; unmatched junction bases: 13. Germline CDR1 and CDR2: SGHVS and FQNEAQ. The CDR3 sequence is 19 residues long.